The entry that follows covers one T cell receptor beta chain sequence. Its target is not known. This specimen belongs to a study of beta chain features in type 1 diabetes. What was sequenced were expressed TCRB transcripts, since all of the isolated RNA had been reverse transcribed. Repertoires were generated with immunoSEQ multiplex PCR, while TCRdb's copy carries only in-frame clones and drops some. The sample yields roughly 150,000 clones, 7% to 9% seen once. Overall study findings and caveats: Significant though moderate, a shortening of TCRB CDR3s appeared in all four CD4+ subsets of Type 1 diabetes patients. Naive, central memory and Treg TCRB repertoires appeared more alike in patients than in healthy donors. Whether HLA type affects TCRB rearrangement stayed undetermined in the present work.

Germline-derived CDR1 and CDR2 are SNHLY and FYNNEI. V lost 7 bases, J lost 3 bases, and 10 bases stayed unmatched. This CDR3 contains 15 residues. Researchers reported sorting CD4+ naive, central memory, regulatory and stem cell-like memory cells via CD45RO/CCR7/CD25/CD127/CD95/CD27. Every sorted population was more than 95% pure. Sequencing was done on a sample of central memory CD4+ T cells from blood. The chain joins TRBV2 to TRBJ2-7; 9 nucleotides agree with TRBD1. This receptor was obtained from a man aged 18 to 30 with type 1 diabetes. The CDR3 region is CASKPGQGGGYEQYF. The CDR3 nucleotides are TGTGCCAGCAAGCCGGGACAGGGAGGCGGCTACGAGCAGTACTTC. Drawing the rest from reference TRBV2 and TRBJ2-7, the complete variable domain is EPEVTQTPSHQVTQMGQEVILRCVPISNHLYFYWYRQILGQKVEFLVSFYNNEISEKSEIFDDQFSVERPDGSNFTLKIRSTKLEDSAMYFCASKPGQGGGYEQYFGPGTRLTVT.